There are a few counts of the clone carrying this TCR beta chain. Its target is not known. The CDR3 contains 16 residues. Germline V gives CDR1 SGHAT, CDR2 FQNNGV. J was trimmed by 4 bases and V by 0 bases; bases with no gene match: 7. MiXCR, run by TCRdb on the RT-PCR reads, gives a single entry per CDR3 protein. Among hundreds of thousands of distinct CDR3 sequences listed, 16% were seen once. This sample is drawn from a study of response to subunit inactivated influenza vaccine. Whole-study findings and limits: It was suggested by the authors that few new T cells are recruited by each seasonal influenza vaccination.

This sequence was found in a man aged 50-75 years who received an inactivated influenza vaccine. The rearrangement uses TRBV11-2 and TRBJ1-1; TRBD1 matches 8 bases. Sequences were derived from CD4+ T cells sorted from PBMCs, sampled around 25 months after vaccination. CDR3 region: CASSLDRGRLITEAFF. The CDR3 DNA is TGTGCCAGCAGCTTAGACAGGGGGCGTTTGATCACTGAAGCTTTCTTT.